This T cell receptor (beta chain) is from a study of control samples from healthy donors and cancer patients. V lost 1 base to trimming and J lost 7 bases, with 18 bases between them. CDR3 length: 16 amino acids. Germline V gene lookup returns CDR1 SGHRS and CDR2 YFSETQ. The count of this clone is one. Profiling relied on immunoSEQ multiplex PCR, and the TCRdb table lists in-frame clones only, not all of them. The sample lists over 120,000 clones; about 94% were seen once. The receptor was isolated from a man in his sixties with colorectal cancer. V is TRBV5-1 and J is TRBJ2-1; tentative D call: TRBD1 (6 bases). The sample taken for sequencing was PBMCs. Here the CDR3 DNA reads TGCGCCAGCAGCTTGAATTCACGCAGGGGTAATAATGAGCAGTTCTTC. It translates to CASSLNSRRGNNEQFF.